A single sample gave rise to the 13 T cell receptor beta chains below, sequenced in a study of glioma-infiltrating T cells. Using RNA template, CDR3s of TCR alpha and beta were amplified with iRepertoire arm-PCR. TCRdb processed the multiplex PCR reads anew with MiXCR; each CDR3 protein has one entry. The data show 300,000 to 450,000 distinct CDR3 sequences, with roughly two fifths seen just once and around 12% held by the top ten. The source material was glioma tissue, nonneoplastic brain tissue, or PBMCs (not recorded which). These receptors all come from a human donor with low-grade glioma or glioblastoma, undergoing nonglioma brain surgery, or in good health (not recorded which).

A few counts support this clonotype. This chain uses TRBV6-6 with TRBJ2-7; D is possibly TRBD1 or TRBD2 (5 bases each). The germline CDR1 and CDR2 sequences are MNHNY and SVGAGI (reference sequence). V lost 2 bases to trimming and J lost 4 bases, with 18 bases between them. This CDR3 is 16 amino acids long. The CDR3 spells CASSYGTGGGNYEQYF. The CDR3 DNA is TGTGCCAGCAGTTACGGGACGGGTGGAGGAAATTACGAGCAGTACTTC.

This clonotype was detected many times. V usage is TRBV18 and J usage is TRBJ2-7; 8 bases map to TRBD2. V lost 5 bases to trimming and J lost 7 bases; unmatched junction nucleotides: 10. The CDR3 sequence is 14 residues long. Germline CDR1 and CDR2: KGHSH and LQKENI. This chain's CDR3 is CASSVAGRLGEQYF. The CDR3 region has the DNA TGTGCCAGCTCAGTAGCGGGACGTTTAGGAGAGCAGTACTTC.

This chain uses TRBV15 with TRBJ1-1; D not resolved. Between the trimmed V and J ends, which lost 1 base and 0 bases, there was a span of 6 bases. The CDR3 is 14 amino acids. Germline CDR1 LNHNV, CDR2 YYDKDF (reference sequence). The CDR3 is CATSRVYLNTEAFF. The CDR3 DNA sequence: TGTGCCACCAGCAGAGTTTATTTGAACACTGAAGCTTTCTTT.

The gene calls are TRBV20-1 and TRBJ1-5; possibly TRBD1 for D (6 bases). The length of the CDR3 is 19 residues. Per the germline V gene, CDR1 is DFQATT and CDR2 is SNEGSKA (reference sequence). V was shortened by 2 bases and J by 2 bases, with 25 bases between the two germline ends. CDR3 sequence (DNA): TGCAGTGCTAGAACCGGGACAAACGAGGTCAAGAATCGCAATCAGCCCCAGCATTTT. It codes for CSARTGTNEVKNRNQPQHF.

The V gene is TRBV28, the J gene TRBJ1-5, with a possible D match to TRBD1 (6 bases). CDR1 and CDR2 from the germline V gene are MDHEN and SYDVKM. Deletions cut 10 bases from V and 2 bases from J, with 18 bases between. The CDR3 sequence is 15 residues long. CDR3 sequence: CATLIQGAGNQPQHF. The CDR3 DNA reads TGTGCCACTCTCATACAGGGTGCGGGCAATCAGCCCCAGCATTTT.

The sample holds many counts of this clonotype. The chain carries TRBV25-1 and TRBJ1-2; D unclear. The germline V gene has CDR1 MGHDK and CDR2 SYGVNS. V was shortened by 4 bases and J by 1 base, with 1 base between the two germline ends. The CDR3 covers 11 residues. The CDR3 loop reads CASSGNYGYTF. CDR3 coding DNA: TGTGCCAGCAGTGGTAACTATGGCTACACCTTC.

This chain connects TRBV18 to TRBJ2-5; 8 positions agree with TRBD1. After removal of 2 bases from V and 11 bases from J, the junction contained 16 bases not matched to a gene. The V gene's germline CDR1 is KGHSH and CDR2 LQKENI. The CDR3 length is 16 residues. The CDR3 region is CASSPRGAGGSGEQYF. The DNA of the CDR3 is TGTGCCAGCTCACCAAGAGGGGCAGGGGGCTCGGGTGAGCAGTACTTC.

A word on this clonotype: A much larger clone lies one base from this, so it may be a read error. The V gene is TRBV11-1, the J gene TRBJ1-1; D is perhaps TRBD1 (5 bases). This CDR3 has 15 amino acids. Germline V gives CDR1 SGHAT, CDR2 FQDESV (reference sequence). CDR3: CASSPSAGRVTEASF. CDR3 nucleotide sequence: TGTGCCAGCAGCCCCTCGGCAGGGAGAGTGACTGAAGCTTCCTTT.

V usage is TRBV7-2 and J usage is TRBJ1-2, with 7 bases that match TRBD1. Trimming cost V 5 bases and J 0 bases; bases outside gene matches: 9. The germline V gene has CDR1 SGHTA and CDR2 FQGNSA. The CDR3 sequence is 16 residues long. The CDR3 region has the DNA TGTGCCAGCAGCCAAGAGGGGGACAGCGCTAACTATGGCTACACCTTC. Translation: CASSQEGDSANYGYTF.

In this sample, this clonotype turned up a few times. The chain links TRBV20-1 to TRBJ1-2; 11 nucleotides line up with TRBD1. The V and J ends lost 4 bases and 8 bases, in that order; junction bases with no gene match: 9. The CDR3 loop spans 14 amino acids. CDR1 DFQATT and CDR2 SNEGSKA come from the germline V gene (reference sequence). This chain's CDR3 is CSAKPGTGGRGYTF. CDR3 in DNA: TGCAGTGCTAAACCCGGGACAGGGGGGCGAGGCTACACCTTC.

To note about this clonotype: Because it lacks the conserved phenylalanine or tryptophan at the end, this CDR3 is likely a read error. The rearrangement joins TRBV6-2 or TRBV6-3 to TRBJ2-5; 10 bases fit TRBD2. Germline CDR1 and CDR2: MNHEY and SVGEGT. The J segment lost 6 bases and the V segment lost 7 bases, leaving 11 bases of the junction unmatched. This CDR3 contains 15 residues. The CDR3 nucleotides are TGTGCCAGCACCCAGACAGCGGGAGGGCCGAAGACCCAGTACCTC. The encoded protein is CASTQTAGGPKTQYL.

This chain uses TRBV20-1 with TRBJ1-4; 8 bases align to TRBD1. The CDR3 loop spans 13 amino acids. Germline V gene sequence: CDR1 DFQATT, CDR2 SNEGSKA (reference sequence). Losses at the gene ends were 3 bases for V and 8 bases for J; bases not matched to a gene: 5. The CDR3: CSASDRGGEKLFF. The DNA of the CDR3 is TGCAGTGCTAGCGACAGGGGCGGGGAAAAACTGTTTTTT.

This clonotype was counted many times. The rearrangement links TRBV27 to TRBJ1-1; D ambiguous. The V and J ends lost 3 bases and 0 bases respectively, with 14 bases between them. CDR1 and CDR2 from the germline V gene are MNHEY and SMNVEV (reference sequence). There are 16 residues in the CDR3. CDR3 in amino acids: CASSLSPLQMNTEAFF. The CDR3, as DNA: TGTGCCAGCAGTTTGTCCCCCCTACAGATGAACACTGAAGCTTTCTTT.